This TCR beta chain emerged from a study of T cell responses to AZD1222 COVID-19 vaccine. Germline V lookup: CDR1 SGHAT, CDR2 FQDESV (reference sequence). CDR3 length: 14 amino acids. Unmatched junction bases numbered 1, after V lost 5 bases and J lost 2 bases. A word on this clone: What it binds is unknown.

Repertoires were generated with immunoSEQ multiplex PCR, while TCRdb's copy carries only in-frame clones and drops some. The sample comprises 210,000 or so clones, about 92% of which are singletons, and over 0.95% rests with the top ten. Study outcomes and limitations: The donor group comprised mostly white British people and more females; the analysis possibly underestimated clonal diversity.

The material was peripheral blood, obtained on day 0 of MenACWY control vaccination. This TCR came from an adult in good health. V usage is TRBV11-1 and J usage is TRBJ1-4, with 8 bases identical to TRBD1. The CDR3 coding sequence is TGTGCCAGCAGCCGACAGGGGACTAATGAAAAACTGTTTTTT. It codes for CASSRQGTNEKLFF.